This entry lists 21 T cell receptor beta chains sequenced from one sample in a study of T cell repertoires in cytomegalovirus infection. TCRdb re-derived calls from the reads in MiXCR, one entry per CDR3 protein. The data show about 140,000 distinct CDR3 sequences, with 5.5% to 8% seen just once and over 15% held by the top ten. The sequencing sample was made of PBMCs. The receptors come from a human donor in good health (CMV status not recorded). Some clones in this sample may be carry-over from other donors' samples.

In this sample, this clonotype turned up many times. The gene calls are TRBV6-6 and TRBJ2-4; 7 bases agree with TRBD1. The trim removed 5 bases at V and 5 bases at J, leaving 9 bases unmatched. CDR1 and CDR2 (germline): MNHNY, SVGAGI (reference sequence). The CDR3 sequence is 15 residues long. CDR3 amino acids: CASSTYATGENIQYF. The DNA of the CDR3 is TGTGCCAGCAGTACCTACGCTACAGGGGAAAACATTCAGTACTTC.

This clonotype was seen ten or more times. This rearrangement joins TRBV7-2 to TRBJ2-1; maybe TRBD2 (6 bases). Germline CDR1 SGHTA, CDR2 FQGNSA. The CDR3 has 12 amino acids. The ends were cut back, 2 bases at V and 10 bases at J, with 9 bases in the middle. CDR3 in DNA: TGTGCCAGCAGCTTAACGGGGGTAGAGCAGTTCTTC. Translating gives CASSLTGVEQFF.

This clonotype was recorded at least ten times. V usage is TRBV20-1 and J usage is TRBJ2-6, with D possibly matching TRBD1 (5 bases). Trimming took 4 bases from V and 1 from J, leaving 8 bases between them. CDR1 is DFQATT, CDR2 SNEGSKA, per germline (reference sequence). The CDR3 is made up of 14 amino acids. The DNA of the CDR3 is TGCAGTGCTATCTCAGGGTCTGGGGCCAACGTCCTGACTTTC. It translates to CSAISGSGANVLTF.

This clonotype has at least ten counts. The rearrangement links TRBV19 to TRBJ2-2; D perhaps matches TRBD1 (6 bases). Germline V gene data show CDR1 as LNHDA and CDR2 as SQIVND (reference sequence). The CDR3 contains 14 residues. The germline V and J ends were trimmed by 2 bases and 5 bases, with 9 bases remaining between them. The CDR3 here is CASSINRVTGELFF. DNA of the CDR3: TGTGCCAGTAGTATAAACAGGGTTACCGGGGAGCTGTTTTTT.

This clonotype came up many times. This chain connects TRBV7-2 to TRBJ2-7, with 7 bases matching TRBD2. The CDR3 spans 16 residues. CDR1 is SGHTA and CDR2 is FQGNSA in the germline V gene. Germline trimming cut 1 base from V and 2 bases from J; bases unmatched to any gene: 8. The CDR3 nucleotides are TGTGCCAGCAGCTTAGATGGGGGGGGGTGGACCTACGAGCAGTACTTC. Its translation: CASSLDGGGWTYEQYF. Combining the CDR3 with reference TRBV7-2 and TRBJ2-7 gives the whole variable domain GAGVSQSPSNKVTEKGKDVELRCDPISGHTALYWYRQSLGQGLEFLIYFQGNSAPDKSGLPSDRFSAERTGGSVSTLTIQRTQQEDSAVYLCASSLDGGGWTYEQYFGPGTRLTVT.

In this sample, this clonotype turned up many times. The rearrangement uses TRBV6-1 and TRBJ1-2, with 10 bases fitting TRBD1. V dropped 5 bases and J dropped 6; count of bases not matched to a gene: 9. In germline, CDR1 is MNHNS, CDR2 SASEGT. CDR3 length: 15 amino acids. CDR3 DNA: TGTGCCAGCAGTCGTACCGGGACAGGGGTAGATGGCTACACCTTC. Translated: CASSRTGTGVDGYTF.

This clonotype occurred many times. CDR3 coding DNA: TGTGCCAGCAGCAAGGATACACGGAACACTGAAGCTTTCTTT. As protein: CASSKDTRNTEAFF. This chain links TRBV28 with TRBJ1-1, with D uncertain. Trimming cost V 6 bases and J 1 base, with 12 bases left between them. The germline V gene has CDR1 MDHEN and CDR2 SYDVKM. The CDR3 consists of 14 residues.

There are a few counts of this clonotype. The CDR3 here is CSASLAGVGTTEAFF. As DNA, the CDR3 is TGCAGTGCTAGTTTGGCCGGGGTAGGGACCACTGAAGCTTTCTTT. V usage is TRBV20-1 and J usage is TRBJ1-1, with D possibly TRBD1 on 5 matching bases. CDR3 size: 15 residues. Germline-derived CDR1 and CDR2 are DFQATT and SNEGSKA (reference sequence). Trimming removed 3 bases at V and 4 bases at J, with 18 bases between.

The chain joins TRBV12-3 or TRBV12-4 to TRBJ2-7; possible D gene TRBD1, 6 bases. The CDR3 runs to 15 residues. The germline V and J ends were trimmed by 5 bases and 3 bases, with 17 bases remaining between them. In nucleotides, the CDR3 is TGTGCCAGCAGTCAACAGGGTTCTGTTGGCTACGAGCAGTACTTC. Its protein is CASSQQGSVGYEQYF.

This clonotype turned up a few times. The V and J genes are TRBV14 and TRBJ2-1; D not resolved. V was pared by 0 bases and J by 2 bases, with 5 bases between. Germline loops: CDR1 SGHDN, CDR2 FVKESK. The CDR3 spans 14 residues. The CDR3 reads CASSQENPYNEQFF. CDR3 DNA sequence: TGTGCCAGCAGCCAAGAAAACCCCTACAATGAGCAGTTCTTC.

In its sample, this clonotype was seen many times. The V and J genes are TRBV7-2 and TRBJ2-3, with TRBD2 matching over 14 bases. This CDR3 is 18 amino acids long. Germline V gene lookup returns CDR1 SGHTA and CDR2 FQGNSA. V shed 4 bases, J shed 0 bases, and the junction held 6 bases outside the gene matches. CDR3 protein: CASSSGLAGVTSTDTQYF. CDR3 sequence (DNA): TGTGCCAGCAGCTCGGGACTAGCGGGGGTGACTAGCACAGATACGCAGTATTTT.

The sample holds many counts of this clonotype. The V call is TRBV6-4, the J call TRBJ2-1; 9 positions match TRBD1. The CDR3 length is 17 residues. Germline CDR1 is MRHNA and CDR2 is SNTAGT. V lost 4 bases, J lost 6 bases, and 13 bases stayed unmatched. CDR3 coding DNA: TGTGCCAGCAGTGTAAACTCCGGGACAGGGAGCGTCAATGAGCAGTTCTTC. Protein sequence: CASSVNSGTGSVNEQFF.

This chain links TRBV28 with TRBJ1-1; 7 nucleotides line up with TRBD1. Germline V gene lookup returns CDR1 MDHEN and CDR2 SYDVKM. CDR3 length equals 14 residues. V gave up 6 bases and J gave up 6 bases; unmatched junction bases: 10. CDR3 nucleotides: TGTGCCAGCAGCCCCGACAGGGTACTCCCTGAAGCTTTCTTT. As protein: CASSPDRVLPEAFF.

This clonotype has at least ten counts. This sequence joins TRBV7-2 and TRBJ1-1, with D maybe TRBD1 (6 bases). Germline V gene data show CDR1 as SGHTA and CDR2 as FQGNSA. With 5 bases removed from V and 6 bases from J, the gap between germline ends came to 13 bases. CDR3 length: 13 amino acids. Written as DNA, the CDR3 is TGTGCCAGCAGCAGAGCGGGGGGGCCTGAAGCTTTCTTT. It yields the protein CASSRAGGPEAFF.

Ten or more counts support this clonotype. CDR3 residues: CASSFPEGPPGHEQFF. The CDR3 DNA follows: TGTGCCAGCAGCTTCCCCGAAGGACCCCCTGGGCATGAGCAGTTCTTC. This chain uses TRBV7-9 with TRBJ2-1, with D hard to call. V lost 3 bases, J lost 8 bases, and 20 bases lay in between. The CDR3 extends over 16 amino acids. Germline-derived CDR1 and CDR2 are SEHNR and FQNEAQ (reference sequence). Together with reference TRBV7-9 and TRBJ2-1, the CDR3 gives the full variable domain: DTGVSQNPRHKITKRGQNVTFRCDPISEHNRLYWYRQTLGQGPEFLTYFQNEAQLEKSRLLSDRFSAERPKGSFSTLEIQRTEQGDSAMYLCASSFPEGPPGHEQFFGPGTRLTVL.

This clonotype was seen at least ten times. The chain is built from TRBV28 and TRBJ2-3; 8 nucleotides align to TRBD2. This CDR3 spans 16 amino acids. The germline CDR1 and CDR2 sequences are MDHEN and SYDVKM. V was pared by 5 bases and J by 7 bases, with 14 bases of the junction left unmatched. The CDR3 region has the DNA TGTGCCAGCAGTCCCCCGCCGGGGGGGCCAATAAATACGCAGTATTTT. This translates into CASSPPPGGPINTQYF.

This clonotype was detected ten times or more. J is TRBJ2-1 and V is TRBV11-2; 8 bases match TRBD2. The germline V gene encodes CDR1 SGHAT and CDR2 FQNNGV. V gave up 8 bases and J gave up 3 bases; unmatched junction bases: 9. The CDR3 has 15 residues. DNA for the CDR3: TGTGCCAGCGCGAGAAGCGGGGGCGACTACAATGAGCAGTTCTTC. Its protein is CASARSGGDYNEQFF.

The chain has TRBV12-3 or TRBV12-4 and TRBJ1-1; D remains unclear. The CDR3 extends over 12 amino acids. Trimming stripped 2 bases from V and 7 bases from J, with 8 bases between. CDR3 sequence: CASSLFIGEAFF. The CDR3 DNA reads TGTGCCAGCAGTTTATTCATCGGTGAAGCTTTCTTT.

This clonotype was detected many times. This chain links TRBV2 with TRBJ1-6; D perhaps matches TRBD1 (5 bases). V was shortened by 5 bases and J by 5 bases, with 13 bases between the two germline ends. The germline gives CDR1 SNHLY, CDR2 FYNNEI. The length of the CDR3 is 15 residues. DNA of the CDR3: TGTGCCAGCAGTCCGTCGGGACTGAATAATTCACCCCTCCACTTT. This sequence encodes CASSPSGLNNSPLHF.

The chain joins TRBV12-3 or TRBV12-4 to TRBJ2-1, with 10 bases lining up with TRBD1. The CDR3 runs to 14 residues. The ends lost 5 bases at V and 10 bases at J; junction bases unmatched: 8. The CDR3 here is CASSPGQGMKEQFF. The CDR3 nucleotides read TGTGCCAGCAGTCCGGGACAGGGGATGAAAGAGCAGTTCTTC.

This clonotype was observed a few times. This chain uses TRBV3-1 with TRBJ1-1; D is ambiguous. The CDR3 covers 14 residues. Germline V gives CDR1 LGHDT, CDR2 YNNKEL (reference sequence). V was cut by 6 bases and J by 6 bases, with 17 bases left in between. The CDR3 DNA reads TGTGCCAGCAGATACTCAACAAGCGTGGCTGAAGCTTTCTTT. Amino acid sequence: CASRYSTSVAEAFF.